A single sample is the source of the 27 T cell receptor beta chains below, sequenced in a study of blood T cell repertoires in COVID-19. The repertoire was sequenced with immunoSEQ multiplex PCR; TCRdb's copy has only in-frame clones and lacks some. The sample yields roughly 300,000 clones, 80% to 90% seen once. Sequencing was performed on PBMCs or T cells enriched from blood (not recorded which). The receptors shown here come from a woman aged 30 to 39 who had recovered from COVID-19.

The DNA for the CDR3 is TGTGCCTGGAGTGTCCCCCCAGGCGAGCAGTACTTC. Translating it yields CAWSVPPGEQYF. The genes are TRBV30 and TRBJ2-7; no firm D call. The V gene lost 0 bases and the J gene lost 6 bases, with 9 bases spanning the gap. CDR1 is GTSNPN and CDR2 is SVGIG in the germline V gene (reference sequence). CDR3 size: 12 residues. The variable domain in full, with the rest retrieved from reference TRBV30 and TRBJ2-7, is SQTIHQWPATLVQPVGSPLSLECTVEGTSNPNLYWYRQAAGRGLQLLFYSVGIGQISSEVPQNLSASRPQDRQFILSSKKLLLSDSGFYLCAWSVPPGEQYFGPGTRLTVT.

This chain uses TRBV9 with TRBJ1-2, with D unresolved. The CDR3 spans 15 residues. The V gene lost 0 bases and the J gene lost 3 bases, with 12 bases spanning the gap. CDR1 is SGDLS, CDR2 YYNGEE, per germline. In nucleotides, the CDR3 is TGTGCCAGCAGCGTAGCTGGAGCACCTTACTATGGCTACACCTTC. It translates to CASSVAGAPYYGYTF.

The chain is built from TRBV10-3 and TRBJ1-1, with D possibly TRBD1 on 5 matching bases. The CDR3 runs 12 residues. The V gene's germline CDR1 is ENHRY and CDR2 SYGVKD. The V and J ends lost 8 bases and 4 bases respectively, with 11 bases between them. Written as DNA, the CDR3 is TGTGCCATCGGGGCGGGGCTCACTGAAGCTTTCTTT. Protein sequence: CAIGAGLTEAFF.

V and J are TRBV6-5 and TRBJ2-7; a possible D gene is TRBD2 (7 bases). The V gene lost 6 bases and the J gene lost 4 bases, with 16 bases spanning the gap. CDR1 and CDR2 (germline): MNHEY, SVGAGI. The CDR3 is 14 amino acids. CDR3 sequence: CASRLGASGYEQYF. The DNA for the CDR3 is TGTGCCAGCAGGTTGGGGGCTAGCGGATACGAGCAGTACTTC.

This chain joins TRBV11-2 and TRBJ2-7; 11 bases align to TRBD2. Unmatched junction bases numbered 19, after V lost 8 bases and J lost 7 bases. CDR1 and CDR2 (germline): SGHAT, FQNNGV. This CDR3 spans 17 amino acids. The CDR3 sequence: CASLLKATSGAPREQYF. In DNA, the CDR3 is TGTGCCAGCCTCCTGAAGGCGACTAGCGGGGCGCCCCGAGAGCAGTACTTC. Together with reference TRBV11-2 and TRBJ2-7, the CDR3 gives the full variable domain: EAGVAQSPRYKIIEKRQSVAFWCNPISGHATLYWYQQILGQGPKLLIQFQNNGVVDDSQLPKDRFSAERLKGVDSTLKIQPAKLEDSAVYLCASLLKATSGAPREQYFGPGTRLTVT.

This rearrangement joins TRBV11-2 to TRBJ1-2; D might be TRBD1 (5 bases). Germline V gene lookup returns CDR1 SGHAT and CDR2 FQNNGV. The germline V and J ends were trimmed by 5 bases and 4 bases, with 14 bases remaining between them. The CDR3 contains 14 residues. In DNA, the CDR3 is TGTGCCAGCAGCCCTCGCGGGGACGGCTATGGCTACACCTTC. Encoded protein: CASSPRGDGYGYTF.

This clone appeared a single time. The chain combines TRBV4-3 with TRBJ2-3; D is unresolved. Germline V CDR1 and CDR2: LGHNA, YSLEER. Trimming stripped 0 bases from V and 4 bases from J, with 14 bases between. This CDR3 is 16 amino acids long. The CDR3, as DNA: TGCGCCAGCAGCCAAGATCTGAGCCCTAGGCCAGATACGCAGTATTTT. This gives the protein CASSQDLSPRPDTQYF.

This clone was picked up a small number of times. The rearrangement uses TRBV5-1 and TRBJ1-6; no definite D call. This CDR3 is 14 amino acids long. Germline loops: CDR1 SGHRS, CDR2 YFSETQ. V lost 2 bases and J 7 bases, leaving 10 bases between the germline ends. CDR3: CASSLAAANSPLHF. As DNA, the CDR3 is TGCGCCAGCAGCTTAGCGGCAGCCAATTCACCCCTCCACTTT.

This chain joins TRBV19 and TRBJ2-2; 7 nucleotides line up with TRBD1. After removal of 4 bases from V and 1 base from J, the junction contained 3 bases not matched to a gene. The CDR3 extends over 15 amino acids. The germline V gene has CDR1 LNHDA and CDR2 SQIVND (reference sequence). CDR3 sequence: CASSTRTGNTGELFF. DNA of the CDR3: TGTGCCAGTAGTACTCGGACAGGGAACACCGGGGAGCTGTTTTTT.

The J gene is TRBJ2-7, the V gene TRBV27; D may be TRBD2 (6 bases). Germline CDR1 is MNHEY and CDR2 is SMNVEV (reference sequence). The CDR3 is made up of 14 amino acids. V lost 0 bases, J lost 0 bases, and 6 bases lay in between. The CDR3 sequence is CASSLSGGSYEQYF. DNA of the CDR3: TGTGCCAGCAGTTTATCGGGGGGCTCCTACGAGCAGTACTTC.

The CDR3 spells CASSLQVPTEAFF. CDR3 DNA: TGCGCCAGCAGCCTACAGGTTCCCACTGAAGCTTTCTTT. The chain carries TRBV5-1 and TRBJ1-1; tentatively, D is TRBD1 (5 bases). The germline V gene has CDR1 SGHRS and CDR2 YFSETQ. The ends were cut back, 4 bases at V and 4 bases at J, with 11 bases in the middle. The CDR3 contains 13 residues.

The V gene is TRBV19, the J gene TRBJ1-3; 7 nucleotides line up with TRBD1. The CDR3 is made up of 16 amino acids. J lost 2 bases, V lost 1 base, and 5 bases had no gene match. Germline V gives CDR1 LNHDA, CDR2 SQIVND (reference sequence). The CDR3 DNA is TGTGCCAGTAGTATAGTACAGGGGAGTCCTGGAAACACCATATATTTT. It encodes CASSIVQGSPGNTIYF.

The rearrangement uses TRBV7-3 and TRBJ2-1; tentative D call: TRBD1 (5 bases). Trimming stripped 3 bases from V and 9 bases from J, with 15 bases between. Looked up from germline, CDR1 is SGHTA and CDR2 is FQGTGA. The CDR3 covers 14 residues. In nucleotides, the CDR3 is TGTGCCAGCAGCTTTCAAGCTATCAGGGCTGAGCAGTTCTTC. Translating gives CASSFQAIRAEQFF.

The rearrangement links TRBV4-3 to TRBJ1-6; D is perhaps TRBD1 (6 bases). The CDR3 spans 19 residues. From germline, CDR1 is LGHNA and CDR2 YSLEER. The V gene lost 0 bases and the J gene lost 5 bases, with 20 bases spanning the gap. CDR3 sequence: CASSQDPWGGQGNNSPLHF. The CDR3 nucleotides read TGCGCCAGCAGCCAAGATCCATGGGGTGGGCAGGGGAATAATTCACCCCTCCACTTT.

The genes are TRBV25-1 and TRBJ2-1; weak D call: TRBD2 (6 bases). Germline CDR1 and CDR2: MGHDK and SYGVNS. The CDR3 sequence is 16 residues long. V was clipped by 9 bases and J by 3 bases, with 21 bases between them. This CDR3 is CASTPGDGGFYNEQFF. Written as DNA, the CDR3 is TGTGCCAGTACTCCGGGAGACGGTGGGTTCTACAATGAGCAGTTCTTC.

This chain connects TRBV28 to TRBJ1-1; possibly TRBD1 for D (5 bases). V lost 7 bases, J lost 1 base, and 16 bases lay in between. The CDR3 is made up of 15 amino acids. Germline-derived CDR1 and CDR2 are MDHEN and SYDVKM. CDR3 DNA: TGTGCCAGCACCTTGGGGGGTGCGGGGAACACTGAAGCTTTCTTT. Protein sequence: CASTLGGAGNTEAFF. Filled out from reference TRBV28 and TRBJ1-1, the complete variable domain reads DVKVTQSSRYLVKRTGEKVFLECVQDMDHENMFWYRQDPGLGLRLIYFSYDVKMKEKGDIPEGYSVSREKKERFSLILESASTNQTSMYLCASTLGGAGNTEAFFGQGTRLTVV.

V is TRBV20-1 and J is TRBJ2-5; D is possibly TRBD2 (7 bases). Germline assignment: CDR1 DFQATT and CDR2 SNEGSKA (reference sequence). The V and J ends lost 3 bases and 5 bases respectively, with 28 bases between them. The CDR3 is 18 amino acids. The CDR3 here is CSASNSGGPTRLEETQYF. The CDR3 region has the DNA TGCAGTGCTAGTAATTCCGGGGGGCCTACAAGATTGGAGGAGACCCAGTACTTC.

The V gene is TRBV11-2, the J gene TRBJ1-2; D might be TRBD1 (6 bases). The length of the CDR3 is 17 residues. Per germline, CDR1 SGHAT and CDR2 FQNNGV. V was cut by 5 bases and J by 6 bases, with 25 bases left in between. CDR3 in amino acids: CASSLVPKPPGANGYTF. CDR3 coding DNA: TGTGCCAGCAGCCTAGTACCCAAACCCCCAGGGGCGAATGGCTACACCTTC.

This clone was found a few times. The gene calls are TRBV5-6 and TRBJ1-2; possibly TRBD1 for D (5 bases). Germline assignment: CDR1 SGHDT and CDR2 YYEEEE. This CDR3 is built from 12 residues. The V end was cut by 3 bases, the J end by 7 bases, with 10 bases between. The CDR3 DNA follows: TGTGCCAGCAGCTCGGAAGGGGTTGGCTACACCTTC. This sequence encodes CASSSEGVGYTF.

This sequence joins TRBV11-2 and TRBJ2-1; D is perhaps TRBD2 (6 bases). V gave up 1 base and J gave up 10 bases, with 17 bases separating them. CDR1 and CDR2 (germline): SGHAT, FQNNGV. The CDR3 is made up of 15 amino acids. The CDR3 is CASSLGVGGRREQFF. As DNA, the CDR3 is TGTGCCAGCAGCTTAGGTGTCGGGGGAAGAAGGGAGCAGTTCTTC.

The CDR3 nucleotides read TGCGCCAGCAGCCAAAATCAGGGGGCTAATTTGGTTATCGGAGAGACCCAGTACTTC. Translated, it gives CASSQNQGANLVIGETQYF. J is TRBJ2-5 and V is TRBV4-1; 8 bases are a match to TRBD1. The CDR3 totals 19 residues. After removal of 2 bases from V and 4 bases from J, the junction contained 18 bases not matched to a gene. The germline V gene has CDR1 MGHRA and CDR2 YSYEKL.

This chain connects TRBV7-9 to TRBJ2-5; 9 bases map to TRBD2. With 4 bases clipped from V and 3 bases from J, the junction kept 6 bases outside the gene matches. The CDR3 is 15 amino acids. Germline V lookup: CDR1 SEHNR, CDR2 FQNEAQ (reference sequence). CDR3 amino acids: CASSSLSGGKETQYF. The CDR3 nucleotides are TGTGCCAGCAGCTCCCTAAGCGGGGGGAAAGAGACCCAGTACTTC.

This clone showed up just a few times. V is TRBV11-2 and J is TRBJ1-5; D not certain. From germline, CDR1 is SGHAT and CDR2 FQNNGV. The CDR3 runs 14 residues. With 5 bases removed from V and 1 base from J, the gap between germline ends came to 9 bases. The CDR3, as DNA: TGTGCCAGCAGCCGAGGGCGGAGCAATCAGCCCCAGCATTTT. Its translation: CASSRGRSNQPQHF.

CDR3 in DNA: TGTGCCAGCAGTCCAATAGAGGGAGCTGAAGCTTTCTTT. Its translation is CASSPIEGAEAFF. The V and J genes are TRBV28 and TRBJ1-1; D gene ambiguous. The length of the CDR3 is 13 residues. Per germline, CDR1 MDHEN and CDR2 SYDVKM. Trimming took 5 bases from V and 6 from J, leaving 13 bases between them.

V and J are TRBV6-2 or TRBV6-3 and TRBJ1-1; D is unresolved. Trimming left V 4 bases short and J 0 bases short, with 9 bases between. The CDR3 extends over 14 amino acids. Germline values: CDR1 MNHEY, CDR2 SVGEGT. CDR3 coding DNA: TGTGCCAGCAGTTCCAATCAGATGAACACTGAAGCTTTCTTT. As protein: CASSSNQMNTEAFF.

V and J are TRBV7-2 and TRBJ2-1, with D uncertain. This CDR3 has 14 residues. Germline CDR1 is SGHTA and CDR2 is FQGNSA. V dropped 1 base and J dropped 9 bases, with 13 bases sitting between them. The CDR3 loop reads CASSLEVTGSEQFF. DNA for the CDR3: TGTGCCAGCAGCTTAGAAGTGACGGGTAGTGAGCAGTTCTTC.

The chain carries TRBV2 and TRBJ1-1, with unresolved D. Trimming took 0 bases from V and 8 from J, leaving 16 bases between them. The germline V gene has CDR1 SNHLY and CDR2 FYNNEI. The CDR3 totals 15 residues. The CDR3 sequence is CASSEAPGGGQEAFF. CDR3 nucleotides: TGTGCCAGCAGTGAAGCGCCCGGTGGCGGCCAAGAAGCTTTCTTT.